The 32 T cell receptor beta chains listed next were all sequenced from one sample in a study of T-cell memory formation after mild COVID-19. MiXCR was run by TCRdb on the 5' RACE reads, yielding one entry per CDR3 protein. The sample lists 150,000 to 200,000 distinct CDR3 sequences, roughly 28% seen once, with about 11% in the top ten. Sequenced sample: PBMCs or a T cell subset sorted from them (not recorded which). The receptors derive from an adult woman who had mild COVID-19 (a few samples of this study predate the infection). Cell type and time point are not known.

This sequence joins TRBV3-1 and TRBJ1-1; weak D call: TRBD1 (5 bases). This CDR3 contains 14 residues. The germline CDR1 and CDR2 sequences are LGHDT and YNNKEL (reference sequence). Trimming shortened V by 1 base and J by 8 bases, and 14 bases separated the two germline ends. CDR3 in DNA: TGTGCCAGCAGCCAAGGTACAGGAAAAGGGGAAGCTTTCTTT. Its protein is CASSQGTGKGEAFF.

This clonotype came up a few times. The genes are TRBV7-9 and TRBJ1-1; 8 positions agree with TRBD1. Looked up from germline, CDR1 is SEHNR and CDR2 is FQNEAQ (reference sequence). Germline trimming cut 4 bases from V and 1 base from J; bases unmatched to any gene: 8. The CDR3 extends over 16 amino acids. The CDR3 here is CASSYNPGQENTEAFF. The CDR3 nucleotides are TGTGCCAGCAGCTATAACCCGGGACAGGAGAACACTGAAGCTTTCTTT.

CDR3 DNA sequence: TGCGCCAGCAGCTCACCTAGCGGGGGGGCCGTCTACGAGCAGTACTTC. It specifies CASSSPSGGAVYEQYF. The gene calls are TRBV5-1 and TRBJ2-7, with TRBD2 matching over 12 bases. The CDR3 runs to 16 residues. In germline, CDR1 is SGHRS, CDR2 YFSETQ. With V trimmed by 3 bases and J by 3 bases, 7 bases remained unmatched. Together with reference TRBV5-1 and TRBJ2-7, the CDR3 gives the full variable domain: KAGVTQTPRYLIKTRGQQVTLSCSPISGHRSVSWYQQTPGQGLQFLFEYFSETQRNKGNFPGRFSGRQFSNSRSEMNVSTLELGDSALYLCASSSPSGGAVYEQYFGPGTRLTVT.

V and J are TRBV6-2 or TRBV6-3 and TRBJ1-2; the D is unclear. V shed 2 bases and J shed 5 bases, with 15 bases lying between them. Germline CDR1 reads MNHEY; CDR2 reads SVGEGT. The CDR3 spans 15 residues. CDR3 loop: CASSYSLQSAYGYTF. CDR3 nucleotides: TGTGCCAGCAGTTACAGCTTGCAGAGTGCTTATGGCTACACCTTC.

The chain carries TRBV24-1 and TRBJ2-3, with 12 bases that match TRBD2. This CDR3 comprises 14 residues. V trimming: 10 bases; J trimming: 0 bases; junction bases outside the gene matches: 1. Per the germline V gene, CDR1 is KGHDR and CDR2 is SFDVKD. The CDR3 region has the DNA TGTGCCACGGGGACTAGCGGGAGCACAGATACGCAGTATTTT. As protein: CATGTSGSTDTQYF.

This rearrangement joins TRBV10-3 to TRBJ1-1; TRBD1 matches 7 bases. Germline assignment: CDR1 ENHRY and CDR2 SYGVKD. The CDR3 is 15 residues long. After removal of 8 bases from V and 11 bases from J, the junction contained 20 bases not matched to a gene. In DNA form, the CDR3 reads TGTGCCATCGGAGATTGGGGGACAGAATTAAACGGGGCTTTCTTT. It specifies CAIGDWGTELNGAFF.

This clonotype was picked up many times. This chain uses TRBV7-9 with TRBJ2-2; the D gene is possibly TRBD1 (6 bases). CDR3 length equals 18 residues. Germline V gives CDR1 SEHNR, CDR2 FQNEAQ (reference sequence). Trimming left V 4 bases short and J 6 bases short, with 24 bases between. CDR3 bases: TGTGCCAGCAGCTCCTCCGGGCGTCAGGGGAAAGGCTCCGGGGAGCTGTTTTTT. Protein: CASSSSGRQGKGSGELFF.

This chain joins TRBV24-1 and TRBJ2-1; 11 bases agree with TRBD2. J was trimmed by 6 bases and V by 2 bases; bases with no gene match: 5. The germline V gene has CDR1 KGHDR and CDR2 SFDVKD. The CDR3 is 16 amino acids. The CDR3 DNA sequence: TGTGCCACCAGTGATTACACTAGCGGGAGAGGCAATGAGCAGTTCTTC. It codes for CATSDYTSGRGNEQFF.

The chain links TRBV5-1 to TRBJ2-7; no firm D call. This CDR3 is 13 amino acids long. V gave up 5 bases and J gave up 2 bases, with 11 bases separating them. Per germline, CDR1 SGHRS and CDR2 YFSETQ. Written as DNA, the CDR3 is TGCGCCAGCAGTCCGACGGTTACCTACGAGCAGTACTTC. This translates into CASSPTVTYEQYF.

The chain is built from TRBV7-9 and TRBJ2-7; D possibly matches TRBD1 or TRBD2 (5 bases each). Germline lookup yields CDR1 SEHNR and CDR2 FQNEAQ (reference sequence). V was cut by 5 bases and J by 2 bases, with 19 bases left in between. CDR3 length equals 16 residues. The CDR3 sequence is CASSGLVGQGPYEQYF. Here the CDR3 DNA reads TGTGCCAGCAGCGGTCTGGTCGGTCAGGGACCCTACGAGCAGTACTTC.

The chain recombines TRBV7-2 with TRBJ2-1; 9 bases are shared with TRBD1. V lost 5 bases and J lost 8; bases outside the gene matches: 10. The CDR3 covers 15 residues. Germline lookup yields CDR1 SGHTA and CDR2 FQGNSA. The CDR3 loop is CASSLPGTGSHEQFF. The CDR3 nucleotides are TGTGCCAGCAGCCTCCCGGGGACAGGGTCTCATGAGCAGTTCTTC.

The chain has TRBV5-1 and TRBJ2-1, with 14 bases lining up with TRBD2. The CDR3 has 15 amino acids. Germline values: CDR1 SGHRS, CDR2 YFSETQ. Trimming removed 4 bases from V and 9 bases from J; junction bases left unmatched: 6. For the CDR3, the DNA is TGCGCCAGCAGCCTCGGGACTAGCGGGAGTAGTGAGCAGTTCTTC. Protein sequence: CASSLGTSGSSEQFF. The variable domain in full, with the rest retrieved from reference TRBV5-1 and TRBJ2-1, is KAGVTQTPRYLIKTRGQQVTLSCSPISGHRSVSWYQQTPGQGLQFLFEYFSETQRNKGNFPGRFSGRQFSNSRSEMNVSTLELGDSALYLCASSLGTSGSSEQFFGPGTRLTVL.

This clonotype was observed many times. The rearrangement links TRBV20-1 to TRBJ2-1; 8 bases align to TRBD1. Germline CDR1 and CDR2: DFQATT and SNEGSKA (reference sequence). Trimming removed 3 bases from V and 5 bases from J; junction bases left unmatched: 9. There are 15 residues in the CDR3. The CDR3: CSASNRGRHDNEQFF. The CDR3 region has the DNA TGCAGTGCTAGCAACAGGGGGAGGCACGACAATGAGCAGTTCTTC.

The gene calls are TRBV20-1 and TRBJ2-7; 11 nucleotides agree with TRBD2. After removal of 1 base from V and 6 bases from J, the junction contained 11 bases not matched to a gene. Germline V gene lookup returns CDR1 DFQATT and CDR2 SNEGSKA (reference sequence). The CDR3 spans 16 residues. CDR3 nucleotides: TGCAGTGCTAGAGGGTTAACTAGCGGGGGACCATTCGAGCAGTACTTC. It yields the protein CSARGLTSGGPFEQYF.

The rearrangement uses TRBV14 and TRBJ2-7, with 8 bases aligning to TRBD1. CDR1 is SGHDN and CDR2 is FVKESK in the germline V gene. The CDR3 totals 15 residues. V lost 2 bases, J lost 3 bases, and 6 bases stayed unmatched. CDR3 DNA sequence: TGTGCCAGCAGCCAATGGGGACAGGTGGACTACGAGCAGTACTTC. It yields the protein CASSQWGQVDYEQYF.

The rearrangement joins TRBV3-1 to TRBJ2-7, with 8 bases identical to TRBD2. CDR3 size: 16 residues. Per the germline V gene, CDR1 is LGHDT and CDR2 is YNNKEL (reference sequence). V shed 0 bases and J 2 bases; nucleotides not matched to a gene: 6. The chain's CDR3 is CASSQDASGGTYEQYF. The CDR3 DNA reads as TGTGCCAGCAGCCAAGATGCCAGCGGGGGAACCTACGAGCAGTACTTC.

The J gene is TRBJ2-7, the V gene TRBV4-1; 8 bases line up with TRBD2. The CDR3 runs to 15 residues. The germline gives CDR1 MGHRA, CDR2 YSYEKL. V lost 0 bases, J lost 4 bases, and 5 bases stayed unmatched. CDR3 region: CASSQDGLAGYEQYF. The DNA for the CDR3 is TGCGCCAGCAGCCAAGATGGGCTAGCGGGTTACGAGCAGTACTTC.

The gene calls are TRBV7-9 and TRBJ2-3; tentative D call: TRBD2 (5 bases). V was trimmed by 2 bases and J by 3 bases, leaving 15 bases between them. This CDR3 contains 16 residues. Germline loops: CDR1 SEHNR, CDR2 FQNEAQ (reference sequence). The CDR3 DNA follows: TGTGCCAGCAGCTTACGGCTAGCTCTATCTACAGATACGCAGTATTTT. It is translated as CASSLRLALSTDTQYF.

The chain combines TRBV7-9 with TRBJ2-7; 8 bases map to TRBD1. Germline V gene sequence: CDR1 SEHNR, CDR2 FQNEAQ (reference sequence). The V gene end was trimmed by 4 bases and the J gene end by 6 bases; junction bases not matched to a gene: 5. This CDR3 region has 13 residues. The CDR3 here is CASSWTGNREQYF. The CDR3 region has the DNA TGTGCCAGCAGCTGGACAGGGAATCGCGAGCAGTACTTC.

In its sample, this clonotype was seen a few times. This chain links TRBV12-3 or TRBV12-4 with TRBJ2-3; weak D call: TRBD1 (5 bases). Trimming left V 3 bases short and J 2 bases short, with 12 bases between. This CDR3 contains 15 residues. DNA for the CDR3: TGTGCCAGCAGTTTTCTAGGGGATTCCACAGATACGCAGTATTTT. It codes for CASSFLGDSTDTQYF.

V gene TRBV6-6 combines with J gene TRBJ2-3; no definite D call. The V gene's germline CDR1 is MNHNY and CDR2 SVGAGI (reference sequence). This CDR3 region has 15 residues. Deletions cut 2 bases from V and 2 bases from J, with 11 bases between. The CDR3 DNA sequence: TGTGCCAGCAGTTACGGTGGCGGTACCACAGATACGCAGTATTTT. As protein: CASSYGGGTTDTQYF.

This clonotype came up once. The rearrangement uses TRBV25-1 and TRBJ1-5; D is undetermined. The CDR3 is made up of 11 amino acids. The V gene lost 4 bases and the J gene lost 11 bases, with 9 bases spanning the gap. CDR1 MGHDK and CDR2 SYGVNS come from the germline V gene. The CDR3 reads CASSVNGTQHF. The DNA of the CDR3 is TGTGCCAGCAGTGTTAATGGGACCCAGCATTTT.

This clonotype was seen just once. The chain couples TRBV10-3 to TRBJ2-5; the D is unclear. V lost 0 bases and J lost 5, with 4 bases in between. The CDR3 runs to 12 residues. Germline V lookup: CDR1 ENHRY, CDR2 SYGVKD. The CDR3 DNA reads TGTGCCATCAGTGAGTCGGGGGAGACCCAGTACTTC. This gives the protein CAISESGETQYF.

The chain combines TRBV19 with TRBJ1-1, with 11 bases that match TRBD1. This CDR3 has 14 amino acids. The V segment lost 5 bases and the J segment 11 bases; nucleotides outside the gene matches: 10. Per the germline V gene, CDR1 is LNHDA and CDR2 is SQIVND (reference sequence). CDR3 residues: CASSPGQGVGGAFF. The CDR3, as DNA: TGTGCCAGTAGTCCGGGACAGGGGGTGGGCGGCGCTTTCTTT.

This clonotype occurred a few times. One junction end disagrees with the germline gene, perhaps due to a read error. J is TRBJ2-7 and V is TRBV30; D is unclear. This CDR3 has 11 amino acids. The V gene's germline CDR1 is GTSNPN and CDR2 SVGIG (reference sequence). The CDR3 sequence: CAWSVDTFLDF. The CDR3 coding sequence is TGTGCCTGGAGTGTAGACACTTTCTTGGACTTC. Full variable domain (rest looked up from reference TRBV30 and TRBJ2-7): SQTIHQWPATLVQPVGSPLSLECTVEGTSNPNLYWYRQAAGRGLQLLFYSVGIGQISSEVPQNLSASRPQDRQFILSSKKLLLSDSGFYLCAWSVDTFLDFGPGTRLTVT.

This clonotype was seen a single time. CDR3 nucleotides: TGTGCCTGGCACCTCGGCAGGGGAGCTTTCTTT. It encodes CAWHLGRGAFF. The rearrangement uses TRBV30 and TRBJ1-1; D is perhaps TRBD1 (6 bases). V lost 5 bases to trimming and J lost 10 bases, with 14 bases between them. The germline V gene encodes CDR1 GTSNPN and CDR2 SVGIG (reference sequence). The CDR3 spans 11 residues.

This clonotype turned up a few times. The chain joins TRBV24-1 to TRBJ2-1; D could derive from TRBD1 or TRBD2 (5 bases each). This CDR3 is built from 16 residues. The V end was cut by 4 bases, the J end by 7 bases, with 19 bases between. Germline CDR1 and CDR2: KGHDR and SFDVKD. The CDR3 sequence: CATSDPGKGRGNEQFF. Written as DNA, the CDR3 is TGTGCCACCAGTGACCCCGGTAAGGGGCGCGGGAATGAGCAGTTCTTC.

This chain links TRBV29-1 with TRBJ2-2; D is perhaps TRBD1 (6 bases). V was trimmed by 5 bases and J by 3 bases, leaving 13 bases between them. CDR1 is SQVTM, CDR2 ANQGSEA, per germline. The length of the CDR3 is 14 residues. CDR3 sequence reads: CSVLAGVYTGELFF. The CDR3 nucleotides read TGCAGCGTTCTGGCAGGGGTATACACCGGGGAGCTGTTTTTT.

In its sample, this clonotype is medium-sized (0.01 to 0.1%). This rearrangement joins TRBV18 to TRBJ2-1; D possibly uses TRBD1 or TRBD2 (5 bases each). V was shortened by 3 bases and J by 2 bases, with 17 bases between the two germline ends. The CDR3 sequence is 17 residues long. CDR1 is KGHSH, CDR2 LQKENI, per germline. CDR3 residues: CASSPQTGTDPYNEQFF. Written as DNA, the CDR3 is TGTGCCAGCTCACCTCAGACCGGGACGGATCCCTACAATGAGCAGTTCTTC.

The rearrangement links TRBV2 to TRBJ2-1, with D uncertain. CDR1 is SNHLY and CDR2 is FYNNEI in the germline V gene. V lost 4 bases, J lost 5 bases, and 9 bases lay in between. This CDR3 has 13 amino acids. The CDR3 protein is CASSGYFDNEQFF. The CDR3 bases are TGTGCCAGCAGTGGGTACTTCGACAATGAGCAGTTCTTC.

This clonotype appeared a few times. The chain combines TRBV20-1 with TRBJ2-5; TRBD2 matches at 7 bases. J gave up 4 bases and V 3 bases, and 11 bases lay outside the gene matches. The length of the CDR3 is 15 residues. The germline V gene encodes CDR1 DFQATT and CDR2 SNEGSKA (reference sequence). In DNA, the CDR3 is TGCAGTGCTAGGGGGGGGTCCGGCGGTAGAGAGACCCAGTACTTC. This gives the protein CSARGGSGGRETQYF.

V is TRBV7-8 and J is TRBJ2-1; 10 nucleotides line up with TRBD2. The CDR3 extends over 14 amino acids. After removal of 7 bases from V and 9 bases from J, the junction contained 9 bases not matched to a gene. Germline CDR1 reads SGHVS; CDR2 reads FQNEAQ. CDR3 DNA: TGTGCCAGCATATTAGCGGGGGGATTCGGTGAGCAGTTCTTC. It specifies CASILAGGFGEQFF.